A selection of T cell receptor beta chains follows, all from one sample in a study of regulatory T cells in long-lasting Graves disease. MiXCR, run by TCRdb on the multiplex PCR reads, gives a single entry per CDR3 protein. Here the sample spans about 310,000 distinct CDR3 sequences, over 15% being singletons. Specimen: peripheral blood mononuclear cells (PBMCs), collected at new diagnosis, from a patient treated with antithyroid drugs. The receptors derive from a female donor with Graves disease. CDR3s include the opening cysteine and the closing phenylalanine or tryptophan. Each record gives: J gene, clone size, D gene, V gene, CDR3 DNA, CDR3 protein. D genes are given only for firm matches. Clone sizes are given selectively: once, few, many, or a class where the clone is expanded.

j_call: TRBJ2-2; clone_size: many; d_call: -; v_call: TRBV28; cdr3_nt: TGTGCCAGCAGTTTACGGCAGGGAGGGGGCACCGGGGAGCTGTTTTTT; cdr3_aa: CASSLRQGGGTGELFF
j_call: TRBJ2-7; clone_size: many; d_call: -; v_call: TRBV7-2; cdr3_nt: TGTGCCAGCAGCCGCTCCTCCTACGAGCAGTACTTC; cdr3_aa: CASSRSSYEQYF
j_call: TRBJ1-6; clone_size: few; d_call: -; v_call: TRBV10-3; cdr3_nt: TGTGCCATCACGGAGAGCTCCTATAATTCACCCCTCCACTTT; cdr3_aa: CAITESSYNSPLHF
j_call: TRBJ2-7; clone_size: many; d_call: TRBD2; v_call: TRBV7-8; cdr3_nt: TGTGCCAGCAGCTCCACGGGACTAGCGAACCACGAGCAGTACTTC; cdr3_aa: CASSSTGLANHEQYF
j_call: TRBJ2-1; clone_size: -; d_call: TRBD2; v_call: TRBV12-5; cdr3_nt: TGTGCTAGTGGTCCCGGGACTAGCGGGTTGAGCTCCTACAATGAGCAGTTCTTC; cdr3_aa: CASGPGTSGLSSYNEQFF
j_call: TRBJ1-2; clone_size: -; d_call: -; v_call: TRBV9; cdr3_nt: TGTGCCAGCAGCCCTGACGGATCCTATGGCTACACCTTC; cdr3_aa: CASSPDGSYGYTF
j_call: TRBJ2-1; clone_size: many; d_call: TRBD2; v_call: TRBV5-1; cdr3_nt: TGCGCCAGCAGGGTGGCTAGCGGGGACTACAATGAGCAGTTCTTC; cdr3_aa: CASRVASGDYNEQFF
j_call: TRBJ2-2; clone_size: many; d_call: -; v_call: TRBV4-1; cdr3_nt: TGCGCCAGCAGCCAAGATCTTCACAGAAACACCGGGGAGCTGTTTTTT; cdr3_aa: CASSQDLHRNTGELFF
j_call: TRBJ1-1; clone_size: -; d_call: -; v_call: TRBV29-1; cdr3_nt: TGCAGCGTTGAAGTTGGGGGAGGGATAGGTGAAGCTTTCTTT; cdr3_aa: CSVEVGGGIGEAFF
j_call: TRBJ1-4; clone_size: -; d_call: -; v_call: TRBV29-1; cdr3_nt: TGCAGCGTTGCGGGGGGTGTTGGTGAAAAACTGTTTTTT; cdr3_aa: CSVAGGVGEKLFF
j_call: TRBJ1-2; clone_size: many; d_call: -; v_call: TRBV28; cdr3_nt: TGTGCCAGCATACCGGGAAAGACTAACTATGGCTACACCTTC; cdr3_aa: CASIPGKTNYGYTF
j_call: TRBJ1-1; clone_size: many; d_call: -; v_call: TRBV12-3/TRBV12-4; cdr3_nt: TGTGCCAGCAGTCTAACCCCTGAGACTGAAGCTTTCTTT; cdr3_aa: CASSLTPETEAFF
j_call: TRBJ2-1; clone_size: many; d_call: TRBD1; v_call: TRBV12-3/TRBV12-4; cdr3_nt: TGTGCCAGCACCGCTCGGACAGGGACCACCTACAATGAGCAGTTCTTC; cdr3_aa: CASTARTGTTYNEQFF
j_call: TRBJ2-1; clone_size: many; d_call: TRBD1; v_call: TRBV19; cdr3_nt: TGTGCCAGTAGCCGACAGGGGGGGATAAACAATGAGCAGTTCTTC; cdr3_aa: CASSRQGGINNEQFF
j_call: TRBJ1-5; clone_size: -; d_call: -; v_call: TRBV19; cdr3_nt: TGTGCCAGTAGTCTAAGAGGCGGCGTCGTGGAGCCCCAGCATTTT; cdr3_aa: CASSLRGGVVEPQHF
j_call: TRBJ2-3; clone_size: many; d_call: -; v_call: TRBV6-1; cdr3_nt: TGTGCCAGCGGGGAGGAGAGCACAGATACGCAGTATTTT; cdr3_aa: CASGEESTDTQYF
j_call: TRBJ2-7; clone_size: many; d_call: -; v_call: TRBV7-9; cdr3_nt: TGTGCCAGCAGCATATGGACAGACTTTGCGGGCGAGCAGTACTTC; cdr3_aa: CASSIWTDFAGEQYF
j_call: TRBJ1-3; clone_size: many; d_call: -; v_call: TRBV10-3; cdr3_nt: TGTGCCATCAGTCCCCGGGACAACGAAGGAAACACCATATATTTT; cdr3_aa: CAISPRDNEGNTIYF
j_call: TRBJ1-2; clone_size: many; d_call: -; v_call: TRBV5-1; cdr3_nt: TGCGCCAGCAGCGGGGGAGGACCTAACTATGGCTACACCTTC; cdr3_aa: CASSGGGPNYGYTF
j_call: TRBJ2-5; clone_size: many; d_call: TRBD1; v_call: TRBV19; cdr3_nt: TGTGCCAGTAGTCCACCCTACAGGGGATTAGAGACCCAGTACTTC; cdr3_aa: CASSPPYRGLETQYF